This T cell receptor (beta chain) was profiled in a study of blood T cell repertoires in COVID-19. Whole-study context: PBMCs, B-cell-depleted T cells, or T cells were the source of the cDNA or gDNA that made up the material.

The J segment lost 0 bases and the V segment lost 11 bases, leaving 21 bases of the junction unmatched. This CDR3 has 19 residues. Germline-derived CDR1 and CDR2 are KGHSH and LQKENI. Profiling relied on immunoSEQ multiplex PCR, and the TCRdb table lists in-frame clones only, not all of them. The data show 210,000 or so clones, roughly 80% seen once. Participants, about 18 to 90 years old, spanned about 26 US areas. Participants in the exposed group had met a COVID-19 case in the 2 weeks before joining the study. The clonotype comes from a woman between 50 and 59 years old who had been exposed to COVID-19. The material sequenced was PBMCs or T cells enriched from blood (not recorded which). The V and J genes are TRBV18 and TRBJ2-4; 8 nucleotides agree with TRBD2. The CDR3 region has the DNA TGTGCCTCTCTCGGGAGGGGACAAGTAACACGAGAAGCCAAAAACATTCAGTACTTC. Translation: CASLGRGQVTREAKNIQYF.